These 3 T cell receptor beta chains were sequenced from one sample in a study of ipilimumab plus nivolumab after autologous stem cell transplantation. Assay used: immunoSEQ multiplex PCR; TCRdb lists only in-frame clones, some missing. The repertoire holds some 9,800 clones, with approximately 81% as singletons. This specimen was PBMCs, taken in a trial of ipilimumab plus nivolumab as post-transplant consolidation. The receptors stem from a male donor with diffuse large B-cell lymphoma.

The genes are TRBV7-2 and TRBJ2-7; 12 nucleotides line up with TRBD2. Germline V gives CDR1 SGHTA, CDR2 FQGNSA. This CDR3 is 16 amino acids long. J gave up 7 bases and V 2 bases, and 9 bases lay outside the gene matches. The CDR3 loop is CASSLTLAGGLGEQYF. CDR3 nucleotide sequence: TGTGCCAGCAGCTTAACCCTAGCGGGGGGGCTTGGAGAGCAGTACTTC. The full variable domain, rest sourced from reference TRBV7-2 and TRBJ2-7, is GAGVSQSPSNKVTEKGKDVELRCDPISGHTALYWYRQSLGQGLEFLIYFQGNSAPDKSGLPSDRFSAERTGGSVSTLTIQRTQQEDSAVYLCASSLTLAGGLGEQYFGPGTRLTVT.

This sequence joins TRBV7-3 and TRBJ1-1; D not resolved. CDR3 length: 13 residues. The germline CDR1 and CDR2 sequences are SGHTA and FQGTGA. The V end lost 5 bases, the J end lost 2 bases, and 9 bases lay between the germline ends. CDR3 DNA: TGTGCCAGCAGCCGTAGCCCAAACACTGAAGCTTTCTTT. This codes for CASSRSPNTEAFF.

The V and J genes are TRBV5-1 and TRBJ2-3; D is uncertain. V lost 4 bases and J 1 base, leaving 13 bases between the germline ends. The CDR3 has 15 residues. Looked up from germline, CDR1 is SGHRS and CDR2 is YFSETQ. The CDR3 bases are TGCGCCAGCAGCACCCAAGCGCACCGCACAGATACGCAGTATTTT. Its translation is CASSTQAHRTDTQYF.